The rows below give T cell receptor beta chains drawn from one sample of a study of cytomegalovirus exposure and HLA in healthy donors. Profiled with immunoSEQ multiplex PCR; TCRdb holds only in-frame clones, not every one. This table has about 160,000 clones, approximately 84% appearing once. Sequencing was performed on PBMCs. These receptors all come from a woman aged 40 to 50 in good health and CMV-seropositive. Each CDR3 is given with its conserved first and last residue. Fields, in order: clone size, J gene, V gene, D gene, CDR3 protein, CDR3 DNA. A D gene is named only where the DNA matches it firmly. A clone size is listed for some rows: how often the clone was seen (once, few, many), or a class if it is expanded.

abundance: -
j_gene: TRBJ1-2
v_gene: TRBV28
d_gene: -
CDR3aa: CASSLGAKAF
CDR3nt: TGTGCCAGCAGTTTGGGAGCAAAGGCCTTC

abundance: few
j_gene: TRBJ1-4
v_gene: TRBV11-2
d_gene: -
CDR3aa: CASRRIQGGLFF
CDR3nt: TGTGCCAGCAGGCGAATACAGGGCGGACTGTTTTTT

abundance: -
j_gene: TRBJ2-5
v_gene: TRBV25-1
d_gene: -
CDR3aa: CASSERVDRTPLETQYF
CDR3nt: TGTGCCAGCAGTGAAAGGGTGGACAGAACGCCGCTGGAGACCCAGTACTTC

abundance: -
j_gene: TRBJ1-1
v_gene: TRBV5-6
d_gene: -
CDR3aa: CASSPMGAEAFF
CDR3nt: TGTGCCAGCAGCCCCATGGGCGCTGAAGCTTTCTTT

abundance: -
j_gene: TRBJ2-1
v_gene: TRBV15
d_gene: -
CDR3aa: CATSRELGLEQFF
CDR3nt: TGTGCCACCAGCAGAGAATTGGGGCTGGAGCAGTTCTTC

abundance: -
j_gene: TRBJ1-4
v_gene: TRBV28
d_gene: -
CDR3aa: CASSLGGTNEKLFF
CDR3nt: TGTGCCAGCAGTTTAGGGGGCACTAATGAAAAACTGTTTTTT

abundance: -
j_gene: TRBJ2-7
v_gene: TRBV30
d_gene: TRBD1
CDR3aa: CAWSRDRALYEQYF
CDR3nt: TGTGCCTGGAGCAGGGACAGGGCGTTGTACGAGCAGTACTTC

abundance: once
j_gene: TRBJ2-5
v_gene: TRBV9
d_gene: -
CDR3aa: CASSLTREETQYF
CDR3nt: TGTGCCAGCAGCCTGACTAGGGAAGAGACCCAGTACTTC

abundance: -
j_gene: TRBJ1-5
v_gene: TRBV6-1
d_gene: -
CDR3aa: CASSELGRGQPQHF
CDR3nt: TGTGCCAGCAGTGAGTTGGGGAGAGGTCAGCCCCAGCATTTT

abundance: -
j_gene: TRBJ1-1
v_gene: TRBV27
d_gene: -
CDR3aa: CASSMTGNGEAFF
CDR3nt: TGTGCCAGCAGTATGACGGGGAATGGTGAAGCTTTCTTT

abundance: -
j_gene: TRBJ1-1
v_gene: TRBV6-1
d_gene: TRBD1
CDR3aa: CASSLTGGQAFF
CDR3nt: TGTGCCAGCAGTTTAACAGGGGGCCAAGCTTTCTTT

abundance: -
j_gene: TRBJ2-7
v_gene: TRBV7-2
d_gene: TRBD1
CDR3aa: CASSKTGVYEQYF
CDR3nt: TGTGCCAGCAGCAAGACAGGGGTCTACGAGCAGTACTTC

abundance: once
j_gene: TRBJ2-7
v_gene: TRBV18
d_gene: TRBD2
CDR3aa: CASSLTSGGYEQYF
CDR3nt: TGTGCCAGCTCCCTGACTAGCGGGGGTTACGAGCAGTACTTC

abundance: -
j_gene: TRBJ2-7
v_gene: TRBV10-1
d_gene: -
CDR3aa: CASGTHSYEQYF
CDR3nt: TGCGCCAGCGGGACACACTCCTACGAGCAGTACTTC

abundance: few
j_gene: TRBJ1-6
v_gene: TRBV29-1
d_gene: -
CDR3aa: CSVRLSGLNSPLHF
CDR3nt: TGCAGCGTTCGCCTAAGTGGACTTAATTCACCCCTCCACTTT

abundance: -
j_gene: TRBJ1-1
v_gene: TRBV7-9
d_gene: TRBD1
CDR3aa: CASSWGQTNTEAFF
CDR3nt: TGTGCCAGCAGCTGGGGACAGACCAACACTGAAGCTTTCTTT

abundance: -
j_gene: TRBJ1-1
v_gene: TRBV18
d_gene: TRBD1
CDR3aa: CASSPLGQGEAEAFF
CDR3nt: TGTGCCAGCTCACCCTTAGGACAGGGCGAGGCTGAAGCTTTCTTT

abundance: -
j_gene: TRBJ2-1
v_gene: TRBV7-8
d_gene: -
CDR3aa: CASSPIRDYENNEQFF
CDR3nt: TGTGCCAGCAGCCCCATTCGGGATTACGAAAACAATGAGCAGTTCTTC

abundance: -
j_gene: TRBJ2-1
v_gene: TRBV19
d_gene: -
CDR3aa: CASSPGGSRGDEQFF
CDR3nt: TGTGCCAGTAGCCCCGGCGGTAGCCGGGGTGATGAGCAGTTCTTC

abundance: -
j_gene: TRBJ1-3
v_gene: TRBV5-4
d_gene: TRBD1
CDR3aa: CASSFQGARGNTIYF
CDR3nt: TGTGCCAGCAGCTTCCAGGGGGCGCGGGGAAACACCATATATTTT

abundance: -
j_gene: TRBJ2-7
v_gene: TRBV6-5
d_gene: -
CDR3aa: CASSKPGQMRGEQYF
CDR3nt: TGTGCCAGCAGTAAGCCGGGACAGATGCGGGGCGAGCAGTACTTC

abundance: -
j_gene: TRBJ1-2
v_gene: TRBV28
d_gene: -
CDR3aa: CASSPRRGRVWDYGYTF
CDR3nt: TGTGCCAGCAGTCCAAGGAGGGGACGCGTTTGGGACTATGGCTACACCTTC

abundance: -
j_gene: TRBJ2-2
v_gene: TRBV25-1
d_gene: TRBD2
CDR3aa: CASTRLAAVPGELFF
CDR3nt: TGTGCCAGCACGCGACTAGCTGCGGTCCCCGGGGAGCTGTTTTTT

abundance: -
j_gene: TRBJ1-3
v_gene: TRBV30
d_gene: -
CDR3aa: CAWTPGGGNTIYF
CDR3nt: TGTGCCTGGACTCCGGGTGGTGGAAACACCATATATTTT

abundance: -
j_gene: TRBJ1-3
v_gene: TRBV27
d_gene: -
CDR3aa: CASSFSGPYSGNTIYF
CDR3nt: TGTGCCAGCAGTTTCTCAGGGCCCTACTCTGGAAACACCATATATTTT

abundance: -
j_gene: TRBJ1-1
v_gene: TRBV7-9
d_gene: TRBD1
CDR3aa: CASSLGQGGLTEAFF
CDR3nt: TGTGCCAGCAGCTTGGGACAGGGGGGTCTCACTGAAGCTTTCTTT

abundance: -
j_gene: TRBJ2-6
v_gene: TRBV19
d_gene: -
CDR3aa: CASTLGQGTSGANVLTF
CDR3nt: TGTGCCAGTACTCTCGGACAAGGAACTTCTGGGGCCAACGTCCTGACTTTC

abundance: -
j_gene: TRBJ1-4
v_gene: TRBV13
d_gene: TRBD1
CDR3aa: CASTLRDRGRDEKLFF
CDR3nt: TGTGCCAGCACTCTCCGGGACAGGGGGCGCGACGAAAAACTGTTTTTT

abundance: -
j_gene: TRBJ1-2
v_gene: TRBV28
d_gene: -
CDR3aa: CASTRIGYGADYGYTF
CDR3nt: TGTGCCAGCACCCGGATAGGGTATGGGGCAGATTATGGCTACACCTTC

abundance: once
j_gene: TRBJ2-1
v_gene: TRBV11-3
d_gene: TRBD2
CDR3aa: CASSSRHGLAGGNEQFF
CDR3nt: TGTGCCAGCAGCAGCCGTCACGGACTAGCGGGGGGTAATGAGCAGTTCTTC

abundance: once
j_gene: TRBJ2-1
v_gene: TRBV7-2
d_gene: -
CDR3aa: CASSLTREVGRGEQFF
CDR3nt: TGTGCCAGCAGCTTAACAAGGGAGGTCGGCCGTGGTGAGCAGTTCTTC

abundance: -
j_gene: TRBJ1-2
v_gene: TRBV2
d_gene: -
CDR3aa: CASKGQEGYGYTF
CDR3nt: TGTGCCAGCAAGGGGCAGGAAGGCTATGGCTACACCTTC